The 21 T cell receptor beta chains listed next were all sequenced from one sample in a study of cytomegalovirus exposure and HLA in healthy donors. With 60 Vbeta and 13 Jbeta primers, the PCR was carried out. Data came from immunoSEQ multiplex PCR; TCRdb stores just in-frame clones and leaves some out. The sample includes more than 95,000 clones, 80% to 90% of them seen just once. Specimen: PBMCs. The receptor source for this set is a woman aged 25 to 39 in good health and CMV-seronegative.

CDR3: CASSLDGGRTGETQYF. In DNA, the CDR3 is TGTGCCAGCAGCTTGGATGGCGGAAGAACGGGGGAGACCCAGTACTTC. The chain links TRBV5-4 to TRBJ2-5; perhaps TRBD2 as D (5 bases). The germline V gene has CDR1 SGHNT and CDR2 YYREEE (reference sequence). V was cut by 0 bases and J by 5 bases, with 17 bases left in between. The CDR3 runs 16 residues.

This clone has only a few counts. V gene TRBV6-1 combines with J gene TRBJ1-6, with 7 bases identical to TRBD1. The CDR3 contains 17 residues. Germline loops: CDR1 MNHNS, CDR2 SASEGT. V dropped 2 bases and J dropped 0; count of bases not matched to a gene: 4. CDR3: CASSEMGQSSYNSPLHF. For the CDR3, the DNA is TGTGCCAGCAGTGAAATGGGACAGAGCTCCTATAATTCACCCCTCCACTTT.

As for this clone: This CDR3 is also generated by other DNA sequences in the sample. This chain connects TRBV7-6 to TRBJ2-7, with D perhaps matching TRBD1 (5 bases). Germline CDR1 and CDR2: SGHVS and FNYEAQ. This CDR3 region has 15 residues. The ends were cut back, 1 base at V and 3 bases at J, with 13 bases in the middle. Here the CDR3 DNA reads TGTGCCAGCAGCTTAGTGGCAGCCCAGGGCTACGAGCAGTACTTC. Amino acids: CASSLVAAQGYEQYF. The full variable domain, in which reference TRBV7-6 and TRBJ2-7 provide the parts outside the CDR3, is GAGVSQSPRYKVTKRGQDVALRCDPISGHVSLYWYRQALGQGPEFLTYFNYEAQQDKSGLPNDRFSAERPEGSISTLTIQRTEQRDSAMYRCASSLVAAQGYEQYFGPGTRLTVT.

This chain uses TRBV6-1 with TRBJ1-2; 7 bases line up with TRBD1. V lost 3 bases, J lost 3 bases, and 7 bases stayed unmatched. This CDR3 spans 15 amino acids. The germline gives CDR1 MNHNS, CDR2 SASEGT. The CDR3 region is CASSEPGQKYYGYTF. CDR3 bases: TGTGCCAGCAGTGAGCCGGGACAGAAGTACTATGGCTACACCTTC.

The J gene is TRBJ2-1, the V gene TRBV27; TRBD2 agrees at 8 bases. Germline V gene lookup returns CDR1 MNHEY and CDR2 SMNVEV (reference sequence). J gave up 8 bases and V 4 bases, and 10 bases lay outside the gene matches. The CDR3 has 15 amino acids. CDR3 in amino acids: CASSWRGVAFYEQFF. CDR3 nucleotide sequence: TGTGCCAGCAGTTGGCGGGGGGTGGCCTTTTATGAGCAGTTCTTC.

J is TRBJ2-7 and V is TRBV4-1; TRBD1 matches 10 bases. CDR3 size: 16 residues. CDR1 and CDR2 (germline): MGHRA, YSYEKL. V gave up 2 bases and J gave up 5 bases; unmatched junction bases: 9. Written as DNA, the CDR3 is TGCGCCAGCAGCCAACCTCCGGGACAGGGGATTCACGAGCAGTACTTC. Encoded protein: CASSQPPGQGIHEQYF.

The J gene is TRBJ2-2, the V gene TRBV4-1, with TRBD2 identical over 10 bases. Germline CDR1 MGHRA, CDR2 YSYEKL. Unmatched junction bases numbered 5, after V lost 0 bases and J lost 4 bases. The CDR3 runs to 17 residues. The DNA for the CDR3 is TGCGCCAGCAGCCAAGATCTAGCGGGAGACGCCACCGGGGAGCTGTTTTTT. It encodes CASSQDLAGDATGELFF.

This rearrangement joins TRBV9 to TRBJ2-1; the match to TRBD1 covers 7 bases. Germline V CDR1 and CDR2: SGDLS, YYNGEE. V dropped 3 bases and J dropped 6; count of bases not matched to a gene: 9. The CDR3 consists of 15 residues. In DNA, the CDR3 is TGTGCCAGCAGCGCCGCCGGGACAGCCGTCAATGAGCAGTTCTTC. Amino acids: CASSAAGTAVNEQFF. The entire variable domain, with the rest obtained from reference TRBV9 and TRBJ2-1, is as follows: DSGVTQTPKHLITATGQRVTLRCSPRSGDLSVYWYQQSLDQGLQFLIQYYNGEERAKGNILERFSAQQFPDLHSELNLSSLELGDSALYFCASSAAGTAVNEQFFGPGTRLTVL.

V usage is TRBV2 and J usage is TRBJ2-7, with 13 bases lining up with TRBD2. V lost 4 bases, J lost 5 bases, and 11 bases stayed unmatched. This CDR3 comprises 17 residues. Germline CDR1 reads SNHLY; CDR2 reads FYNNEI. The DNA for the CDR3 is TGTGCCAGCAGTGTAGACGGGGGACTAGCGGGGTCCGACGAGCAGTACTTC. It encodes CASSVDGGLAGSDEQYF.

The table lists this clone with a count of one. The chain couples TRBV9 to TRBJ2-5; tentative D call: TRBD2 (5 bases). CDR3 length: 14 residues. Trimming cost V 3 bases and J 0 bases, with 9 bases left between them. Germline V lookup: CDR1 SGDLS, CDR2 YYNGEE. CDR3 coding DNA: TGTGCCAGCAGCGCCCCGGAGGACCAAGAGACCCAGTACTTC. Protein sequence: CASSAPEDQETQYF.

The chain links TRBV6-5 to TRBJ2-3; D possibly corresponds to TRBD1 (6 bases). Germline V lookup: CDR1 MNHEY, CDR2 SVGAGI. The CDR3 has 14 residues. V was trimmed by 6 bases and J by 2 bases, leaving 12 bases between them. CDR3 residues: CASSRPGATDTQYF. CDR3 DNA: TGTGCCAGCAGCCGGCCAGGGGCCACAGATACGCAGTATTTT.

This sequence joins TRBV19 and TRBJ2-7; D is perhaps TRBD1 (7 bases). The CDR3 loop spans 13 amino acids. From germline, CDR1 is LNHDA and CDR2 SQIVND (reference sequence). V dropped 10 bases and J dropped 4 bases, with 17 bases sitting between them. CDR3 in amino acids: CATAPQGRYEQYF. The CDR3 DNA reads TGTGCCACCGCCCCACAGGGGAGGTACGAGCAGTACTTC.

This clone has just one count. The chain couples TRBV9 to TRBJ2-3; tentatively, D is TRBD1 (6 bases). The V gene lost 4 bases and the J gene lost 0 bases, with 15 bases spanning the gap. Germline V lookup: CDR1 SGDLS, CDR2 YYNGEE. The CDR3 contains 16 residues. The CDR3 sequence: CASSLGGGGSTDTQYF. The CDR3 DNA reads TGTGCCAGCAGCCTAGGGGGTGGCGGGAGCACAGATACGCAGTATTTT.

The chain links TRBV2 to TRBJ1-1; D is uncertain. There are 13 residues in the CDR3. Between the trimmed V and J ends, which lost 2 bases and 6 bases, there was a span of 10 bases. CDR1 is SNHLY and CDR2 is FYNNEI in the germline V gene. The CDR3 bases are TGTGCCAGCAGTGAACCTAGCGGCGCTGAAGCTTTCTTT. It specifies CASSEPSGAEAFF.

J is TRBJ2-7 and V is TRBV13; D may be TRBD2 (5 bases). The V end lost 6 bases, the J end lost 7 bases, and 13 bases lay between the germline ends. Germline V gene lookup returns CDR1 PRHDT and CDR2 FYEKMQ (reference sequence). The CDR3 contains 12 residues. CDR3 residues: CASSWTVGEQYF. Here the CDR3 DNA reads TGTGCCAGCAGTTGGACTGTGGGGGAGCAGTACTTC.

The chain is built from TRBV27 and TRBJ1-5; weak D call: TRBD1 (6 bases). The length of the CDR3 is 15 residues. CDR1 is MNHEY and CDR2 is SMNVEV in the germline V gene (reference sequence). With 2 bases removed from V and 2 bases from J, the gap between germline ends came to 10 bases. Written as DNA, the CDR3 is TGTGCCAGCAGTTTAGCCAGGGGCCGCAATCAGCCCCAGCATTTT. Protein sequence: CASSLARGRNQPQHF.

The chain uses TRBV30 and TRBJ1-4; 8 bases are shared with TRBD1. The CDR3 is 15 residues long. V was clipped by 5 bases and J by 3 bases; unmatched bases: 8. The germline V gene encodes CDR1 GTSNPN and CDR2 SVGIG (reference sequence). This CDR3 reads CAWAYMTGANEKLFF. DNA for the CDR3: TGTGCCTGGGCCTACATGACAGGGGCTAATGAAAAACTGTTTTTT.

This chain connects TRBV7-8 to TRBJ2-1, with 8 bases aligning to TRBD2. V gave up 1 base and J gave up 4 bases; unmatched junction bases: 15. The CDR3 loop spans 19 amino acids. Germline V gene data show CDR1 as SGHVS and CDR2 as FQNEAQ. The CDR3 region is CASSLVQRGGSGAYNEQFF. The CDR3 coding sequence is TGTGCCAGCAGCTTAGTACAACGGGGGGGGAGCGGGGCGTACAATGAGCAGTTCTTC.

CDR3 DNA: TGTGCCAGCAGCTTCGGAGAGACCCAGTACTTC. Its protein is CASSFGETQYF. The chain couples TRBV5-4 to TRBJ2-5; D ambiguous. V was cut by 2 bases and J by 4 bases, with 3 bases left in between. Germline values: CDR1 SGHNT, CDR2 YYREEE (reference sequence). The CDR3 sequence is 11 residues long.

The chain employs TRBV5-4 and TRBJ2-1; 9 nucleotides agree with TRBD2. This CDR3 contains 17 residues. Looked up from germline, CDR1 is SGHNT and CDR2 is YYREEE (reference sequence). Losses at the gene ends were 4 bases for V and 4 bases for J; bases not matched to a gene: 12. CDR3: CASSPRGAGGGYNEQFF. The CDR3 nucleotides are TGTGCCAGCAGCCCCCGCGGGGCGGGAGGGGGATACAATGAGCAGTTCTTC. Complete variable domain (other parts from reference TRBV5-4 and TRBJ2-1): ETGVTQSPTHLIKTRGQQVTLRCSSQSGHNTVSWYQQALGQGPQFIFQYYREEENGRGNFPPRFSGLQFPNYSSELNVNALELDDSALYLCASSPRGAGGGYNEQFFGPGTRLTVL.

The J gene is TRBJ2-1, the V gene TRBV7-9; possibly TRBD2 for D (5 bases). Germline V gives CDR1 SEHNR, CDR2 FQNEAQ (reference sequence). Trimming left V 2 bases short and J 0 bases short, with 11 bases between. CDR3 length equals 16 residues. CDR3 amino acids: CASSLFLGSSYNEQFF. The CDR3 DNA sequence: TGTGCCAGCAGCTTATTTTTGGGGAGCTCCTACAATGAGCAGTTCTTC.